The sequence of this TCR beta chain was determined in a study of blood T cell repertoires in COVID-19. The overall study: The United States, Italy and Spain supplied acute and convalescent COVID-19 samples.

The data were produced by immunoSEQ multiplex PCR, yet TCRdb's version contains in-frame clones alone and is incomplete. The data show approximately 260,000 clones, about 88% seen once. Germline V gene data show CDR1 as MNHNY and CDR2 as SVGAGI (reference sequence). This CDR3 has 14 residues. With 6 bases clipped from V and 2 bases from J, the junction kept 6 bases outside the gene matches. This clone has a single count. The J gene is TRBJ2-5, the V gene TRBV6-6; 7 bases align to TRBD1. Sequencing was carried out using peripheral blood. The receptor was isolated from a man aged 18 to 29 with active or convalescent COVID-19. The CDR3 DNA is TGTGCCAGCAGCAAGGACAGGCTTCAAGAGACCCAGTACTTC. It translates to CASSKDRLQETQYF.